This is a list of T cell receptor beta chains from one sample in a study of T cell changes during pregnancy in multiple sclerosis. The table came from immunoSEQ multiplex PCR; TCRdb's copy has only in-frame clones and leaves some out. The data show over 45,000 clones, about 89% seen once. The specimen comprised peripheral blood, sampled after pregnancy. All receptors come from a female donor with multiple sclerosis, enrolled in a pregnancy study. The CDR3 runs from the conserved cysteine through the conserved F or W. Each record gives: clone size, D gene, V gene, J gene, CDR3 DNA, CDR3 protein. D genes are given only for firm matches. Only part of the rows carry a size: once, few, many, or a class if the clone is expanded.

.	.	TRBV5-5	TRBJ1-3	TGTGCCAGCAGCTTAGGGGACACCATATATTTT	CASSLGDTIYF
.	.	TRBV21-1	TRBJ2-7	TGTGCCAGCAGCAAAGGAAGGGGACAGGGGCCTCATACCTACGAGCAGTACTTC	CASSKGRGQGPHTYEQYF
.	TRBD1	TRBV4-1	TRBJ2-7	TGCGCCAGCAGCCGAGGACAGGGTCCCTACGAGCAGTACTTC	CASSRGQGPYEQYF
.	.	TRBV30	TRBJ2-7	TGTGCCTGGAGTGTAAATAGGCGGGACCTCTCCTACGAGCAGTACTTC	CAWSVNRRDLSYEQYF
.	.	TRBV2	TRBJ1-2	TGTGCCAGCAGTGAGCGGGGCCGGGGTGGCTACACCTTC	CASSERGRGGYTF
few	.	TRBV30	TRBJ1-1	TGTGCCTGGGGGGGCCGACTGAACTCCGAAGCTTTCTTT	CAWGGRLNSEAFF
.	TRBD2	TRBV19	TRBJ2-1	TGTGCCAGTAGTACCCCCCCGGAGCGGGGGGAGTACAATGAGCAGTTCTTC	CASSTPPERGEYNEQFF
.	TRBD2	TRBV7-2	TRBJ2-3	TGTGCCAGCAGCCCCTCCTGGCGGGGGGAGACAGATACGCAGTATTTT	CASSPSWRGETDTQYF
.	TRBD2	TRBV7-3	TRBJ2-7	TGTGCCAGCAGCTTAACGGGTAGCGGGGGAACCGAGCAGTACTTC	CASSLTGSGGTEQYF
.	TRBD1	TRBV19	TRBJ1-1	TGTGCCAGTAGTATTGACAGGGGTGGAGACACTGAAGCTTTCTTT	CASSIDRGGDTEAFF
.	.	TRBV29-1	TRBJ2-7	TGCAGCGTTTCCACCAAGGGGCTGAGCTACGAGCAGTACTTC	CSVSTKGLSYEQYF
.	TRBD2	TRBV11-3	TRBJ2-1	TGTGCCAGCAGCTTAGGAAGTCTAGCGGGGGGGCACAATGAGCAGTTCTTC	CASSLGSLAGGHNEQFF
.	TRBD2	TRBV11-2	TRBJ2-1	TGTGCCAGCAGCCCAGGAGCGGTGGCGGGGGGGCATGAGCAGTTCTTC	CASSPGAVAGGHEQFF
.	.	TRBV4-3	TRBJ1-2	TGCGCCAGCAGCCAAGCCCGCAGGGGAAACTATGGCTACACCTTC	CASSQARRGNYGYTF
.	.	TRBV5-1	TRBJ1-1	TGCGCCAGCAGCTTGGGCCCAGAAAACACTGAAGCTTTCTTT	CASSLGPENTEAFF
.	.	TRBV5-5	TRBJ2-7	TGTGCCAGCAGCTTGGGTTTCGTTCCCTTCTACGAGCAGTACTTC	CASSLGFVPFYEQYF
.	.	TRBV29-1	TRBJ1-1	TGCAGCGTCCTCACAGAACGGACAGTGAACACTGAAGCTTTCTTT	CSVLTERTVNTEAFF
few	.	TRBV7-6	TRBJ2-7	TGTGCCAGCAGCCATGGGCTCAACGAGCAGTACTTC	CASSHGLNEQYF
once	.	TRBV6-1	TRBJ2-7	TGTGCCAGCAGTGAGACGGAGGTGGACGAGCAGTACTTC	CASSETEVDEQYF
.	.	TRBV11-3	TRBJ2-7	TGTGCCAGCAGTTCGGGGGAGCAGTACTTC	CASSSGEQYF
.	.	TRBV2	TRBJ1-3	TGTGCCAGCAGTCAAGTGGGCACAAGCTCTGGAAACACCATATATTTT	CASSQVGTSSGNTIYF
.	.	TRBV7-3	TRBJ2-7	TGTGCCAGCAGCGTCGACTCCAACTACGAGCAGTACTTC	CASSVDSNYEQYF
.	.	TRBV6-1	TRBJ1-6	TGTGCCAGCATGTACAGCATCAATTCACCCCTCCACTTT	CASMYSINSPLHF
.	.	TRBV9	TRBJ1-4	TGTGCCAGCAGCCCCCGGAAGGTTAGAGGTGAAAAACTGTTTTTT	CASSPRKVRGEKLFF
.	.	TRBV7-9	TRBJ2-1	TGTGCCAGCAGCTCAGGGTTTGAGGAGCAGTTCTTC	CASSSGFEEQFF
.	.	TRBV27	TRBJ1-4	TGTGCCAGCAGGTTTGGGACTGAGCCAAAACTGTTTTTT	CASRFGTEPKLFF
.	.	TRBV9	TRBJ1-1	TGTGCCAGCAGCGTAGGGGGCGCGGTGAACACTGAAGCTTTCTTT	CASSVGGAVNTEAFF
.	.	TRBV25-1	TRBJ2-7	TGTGCCAGCAGTCCTGGCCAGGGAACCTACGAGCAGTACTTC	CASSPGQGTYEQYF
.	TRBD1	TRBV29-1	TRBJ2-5	TGCAGCGTTGAACGCGGCAGGGGGGAGACCCAGTACTTC	CSVERGRGETQYF
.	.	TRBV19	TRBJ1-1	TGTGCCAGTAGTATGCTACTAGCCTCCAACACGAACACTGAAGCTTTCTTT	CASSMLLASNTNTEAFF
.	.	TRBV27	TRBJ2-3	TGTGCCAGCAGTTCCCCTCCCCCGGTGCGGGCCCCCGGGGATACGCAGTATTTT	CASSSPPPVRAPGDTQYF
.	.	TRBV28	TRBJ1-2	TGTGCCAGCAGTTTGGAGGGGCCGGCTTATGGCTACACCTTC	CASSLEGPAYGYTF
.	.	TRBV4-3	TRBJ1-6	TGCGCCAGCAGCCGGGGGAGGGATAATTCACCCCTCCACTTT	CASSRGRDNSPLHF
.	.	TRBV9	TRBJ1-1	TGTGCCAGCAGCGTAGGTGATCGGGGAAGGCCGACTGAAGCTTTCTTT	CASSVGDRGRPTEAFF
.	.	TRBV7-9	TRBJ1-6	TGTGCCAGCAGCTTATGGCAGGGAAATAATTCACCCCTCCACTTT	CASSLWQGNNSPLHF